Following are 7 T cell receptor beta chains from one sample sequenced in a study of T cells in Graves' hyperthyroidism and ophthalmopathy. RNA transcripts provided the source from which TCR beta CDR3 regions were amplified. In the first-round RT-PCR of the TCR CDR3, the HTBI primer set was used. Via MiXCR, TCRdb re-called the multiplex PCR reads, giving one row per CDR3 protein. The sample shows roughly 650,000 distinct CDR3 sequences, 16% of them seen only once. Sequenced input: blood. Receptors originate from a middle-aged woman with Graves' ophthalmopathy.

As for this clonotype: This may arise from a read error, as a much more abundant clone is one base away. V and J are TRBV2 and TRBJ2-1; a possible D gene is TRBD1 (6 bases). The J call is doubtful: the DNA matches TRBJ2-7 better. CDR1 is SNHLY, CDR2 FYNNEI, per germline. This CDR3 is built from 16 residues. The CDR3 coding sequence is TGTGCCAGCAGCGAGCCGGGACAAAGTTCCTACAATGAGCAGTACTTC. It specifies CASSEPGQSSYNEQYF.

This clonotype was seen repeatedly, ten times or more. This rearrangement joins TRBV30 to TRBJ2-1; 7 bases line up with TRBD1. Germline V gene lookup returns CDR1 GTSNPN and CDR2 SVGIG (reference sequence). V shed 5 bases and J 8 bases; nucleotides not matched to a gene: 6. The CDR3 has 12 residues. The CDR3 DNA is TGTGCCTGGGACAGGGTTGGGGATGAGCAGTTCTTC. Translating gives CAWDRVGDEQFF.

This clonotype was observed at least ten times. For the CDR3, the DNA is TGCGCCAGCAGCTCGGGGGAGCAGTACTTC. Translating gives CASSSGEQYF. The V gene is TRBV5-1, the J gene TRBJ2-7; tentative D call: TRBD2 (5 bases). Germline assignment: CDR1 SGHRS and CDR2 YFSETQ. V was pared by 3 bases and J by 7 bases, with 5 bases between. The CDR3 contains 10 residues.

This sequence joins TRBV7-9 and TRBJ2-7, with D perhaps being TRBD1 or TRBD2 (5 bases each). Trimming took off 5 bases at V and 4 bases at J, with 15 bases between the two ends. This CDR3 has 14 residues. From germline, CDR1 is SEHNR and CDR2 FQNEAQ (reference sequence). The CDR3 nucleotides read TGTGCCAGCAGCCCTGGGGACGGCTTATACGAGCAGTACTTC. Translated, it gives CASSPGDGLYEQYF.

In its sample, this clonotype was seen a few times. The chain recombines TRBV29-1 with TRBJ2-3, with 9 bases matching TRBD1. The germline gives CDR1 SQVTM, CDR2 ANQGSEA. The CDR3 has 14 residues. J lost 1 base, V lost 8 bases, and 7 bases had no gene match. In DNA, the CDR3 is TGCAGCACCAATCGGGACAGGGGCACAGATACGCAGTATTTT. It specifies CSTNRDRGTDTQYF.

This clonotype was seen many times. The V call is TRBV5-6, the J call TRBJ2-7; possible D gene TRBD2, 5 bases. V was shortened by 3 bases and J by 5 bases, with 9 bases between the two germline ends. This CDR3 has 12 residues. CDR1 SGHDT and CDR2 YYEEEE come from the germline V gene. The CDR3 loop reads CASSWTADEQYF. The CDR3 nucleotides are TGTGCCAGCAGCTGGACTGCAGACGAGCAGTACTTC.

This clonotype was recorded a few times. V usage is TRBV11-2 and J usage is TRBJ1-3; D not certain. From germline, CDR1 is SGHAT and CDR2 FQNNGV. V lost 1 base and J lost 0, with 10 bases in between. This CDR3 spans 16 amino acids. The CDR3 coding sequence is TGTGCCAGCAGCTTAGTCCAGCCCTACTCTGGAAACACCATATATTTT. Its translation is CASSLVQPYSGNTIYF.